The 20 T cell receptor beta chains reported below all come from one sample, sequenced in a study of shared clonotypes between healthy human individuals. Some clones are missing from TCRdb's copy, which holds only in-frame ones; the method was immunoSEQ multiplex PCR. The table records around 2.5 million clones, more than 85% of them present only once. Sequenced material: naive CD4+ T cells from PBMCs. The subset is: CD45RA+ positively selected. The receptors stem from a young man in good health. Some clones in this sample may be carry-over from other donors' samples.

This sequence joins TRBV7-9 and TRBJ2-7; the D gene is possibly TRBD1 (6 bases). CDR1 SEHNR and CDR2 FQNEAQ come from the germline V gene (reference sequence). The CDR3 consists of 17 residues. The V end was cut by 1 base, the J end by 2 bases, with 18 bases between. The CDR3 is CASSLGLIGTPTYEQYF. The CDR3 nucleotides are TGTGCCAGCAGCTTAGGGTTAATCGGGACACCGACCTACGAGCAGTACTTC.

The chain uses TRBV4-1 and TRBJ2-1, with 8 bases identical to TRBD2. This CDR3 is built from 13 residues. The ends lost 1 base at V and 15 bases at J; junction bases unmatched: 8. Germline V CDR1 and CDR2: MGHRA, YSYEKL. The CDR3 DNA is TGCGCCAGCAGCCAAGGGCCGGGACTAGGTATGTTCTTC. It codes for CASSQGPGLGMFF.

Remarks on this clone: A read error may produce the germline difference seen at one junction end. The V and J genes are TRBV15 and TRBJ2-5; maybe TRBD2 (6 bases). CDR1 is LNHNV and CDR2 is YYDKDF in the germline V gene (reference sequence). This CDR3 comprises 17 residues. The CDR3 nucleotides are TGTGCCACCAGCAGAGATTTTCCCGGGACTCACTCTCGTCCGCCGAACTTC. This encodes CATSRDFPGTHSRPPNF.

This clone came up once. V usage is TRBV28 and J usage is TRBJ1-2; 9 positions agree with TRBD1. Germline assignment: CDR1 MDHEN and CDR2 SYDVKM. The CDR3 contains 16 residues. The J segment lost 4 bases and the V segment lost 3 bases, leaving 9 bases of the junction unmatched. The CDR3 nucleotides are TGTGCCAGCAGTTTCCAACTACAGGGGGCAAGCTATGGCTACACCTTC. Its translation: CASSFQLQGASYGYTF.

The DNA of the CDR3 is TGTGCCAGCAGTCCCCTCGAGAGCAGGGGGATCCCCCAGCATTTT. Translated, it gives CASSPLESRGIPQHF. The rearrangement links TRBV6-5 to TRBJ1-5, with TRBD1 matching over 7 bases. J was trimmed by 10 bases and V by 5 bases; bases with no gene match: 14. This CDR3 has 15 amino acids. Germline V gene data show CDR1 as MNHEY and CDR2 as SVGAGI.

The gene calls are TRBV11-2 and TRBJ2-2; 10 bases line up with TRBD2. J gave up 0 bases and V 10 bases, and 8 bases lay outside the gene matches. The CDR3 has 16 amino acids. Germline-derived CDR1 and CDR2 are SGHAT and FQNNGV. CDR3 in DNA: TGTGCCACTGAAGCGGGAGGGCCGTCGAACACCGGGGAGCTGTTTTTT. Protein sequence: CATEAGGPSNTGELFF. Complete variable domain (other parts from reference TRBV11-2 and TRBJ2-2): EAGVAQSPRYKIIEKRQSVAFWCNPISGHATLYWYQQILGQGPKLLIQFQNNGVVDDSQLPKDRFSAERLKGVDSTLKIQPAKLEDSAVYLCATEAGGPSNTGELFFGEGSRLTVL.

V and J are TRBV29-1 and TRBJ2-3; perhaps TRBD2 as D (5 bases). The CDR3 runs 11 residues. V lost 6 bases to trimming and J lost 5 bases, with 9 bases between them. Germline V gene lookup returns CDR1 SQVTM and CDR2 ANQGSEA. This CDR3 is CSVKDLDTQYF. CDR3 nucleotides: TGCAGCGTCAAGGACTTAGATACGCAGTATTTT.

The rearrangement links TRBV4-2 to TRBJ2-3; perhaps TRBD2 as D (6 bases). Looked up from germline, CDR1 is LGHNA and CDR2 is YNFKEQ. Trimming removed 0 bases from V and 6 bases from J, with 7 bases in between. The length of the CDR3 is 13 residues. CDR3 residues: CASSQERGDTQYF. CDR3 DNA: TGTGCCAGCAGCCAAGAGCGGGGCGATACGCAGTATTTT.

The chain couples TRBV27 to TRBJ2-7; the match to TRBD2 covers 9 bases. From germline, CDR1 is MNHEY and CDR2 SMNVEV (reference sequence). The CDR3 is 16 residues long. The ends lost 0 bases at V and 7 bases at J; junction bases unmatched: 10. The CDR3 DNA reads as TGTGCCAGCAGTTTATCGGCGATAGCGGGAGCGGGGGAGCAGTACTTC. Protein product: CASSLSAIAGAGEQYF.

This sequence joins TRBV5-6 and TRBJ2-3; tentatively, D is TRBD1 or TRBD2 (5 bases each). The CDR3 consists of 16 residues. The V gene's germline CDR1 is SGHDT and CDR2 YYEEEE. The V gene lost 2 bases and the J gene lost 6 bases, with 19 bases spanning the gap. The CDR3 bases are TGTGCCAGCAGCTTTTTCGGGGCTGGAGTTATGGATACGCAGTATTTT. This sequence encodes CASSFFGAGVMDTQYF. The full variable domain, rest sourced from reference TRBV5-6 and TRBJ2-3, is DAGVTQSPTHLIKTRGQQVTLRCSPKSGHDTVSWYQQALGQGPQFIFQYYEEEERQRGNFPDRFSGHQFPNYSSELNVNALLLGDSALYLCASSFFGAGVMDTQYFGPGTRLTVL.

The CDR3 loop is CASKAHTGTELFF. CDR3 DNA: TGTGCCAGCAAAGCCCACACAGGGACCGAACTGTTTTTT. The chain joins TRBV27 to TRBJ1-4, with a weak D call TRBD1 (6 bases). CDR3 length: 13 amino acids. Trimming shortened V by 7 bases and J by 12 bases, and 18 bases separated the two germline ends. Germline V gives CDR1 MNHEY, CDR2 SMNVEV (reference sequence).

This rearrangement joins TRBV6-8 to TRBJ1-5, with D hard to call. V was shortened by 8 bases and J by 4 bases, with 9 bases between the two germline ends. Per the germline V gene, CDR1 is MNHGY and CDR2 is SAAAGT. This CDR3 region has 12 residues. DNA of the CDR3: TGTGCCAGCGGTAGAGGGAATCAGCCCCAGCATTTT. Amino acids: CASGRGNQPQHF.

This clone appeared once. The CDR3 nucleotides are TGTGCCAGCAGCTTTTTGGGGGCAACTGAAGCTTTCTTT. This gives the protein CASSFLGATEAFF. This rearrangement joins TRBV7-9 to TRBJ1-1, with a weak D call TRBD1 (6 bases). CDR3 length equals 13 residues. Germline V gene sequence: CDR1 SEHNR, CDR2 FQNEAQ (reference sequence). Trimming removed 3 bases from V and 5 bases from J, with 10 bases in between.

The genes are TRBV5-4 and TRBJ2-7; D not resolved. The ends were cut back, 4 bases at V and 3 bases at J, with 14 bases in the middle. The CDR3 covers 14 residues. The germline V gene has CDR1 SGHNT and CDR2 YYREEE (reference sequence). CDR3: CASSLRKPVYEQYF. Here the CDR3 DNA reads TGTGCCAGCAGCCTACGGAAGCCAGTCTACGAGCAGTACTTC.

The V call is TRBV4-3, the J call TRBJ1-5; 8 bases agree with TRBD1. The CDR3 has 16 residues. Germline V gene data show CDR1 as LGHNA and CDR2 as YSLEER. The V gene end was trimmed by 0 bases and the J gene end by 2 bases; junction bases not matched to a gene: 3. In nucleotides, the CDR3 is TGCGCCAGCAGCCAAGATGCAGGGGGCCGCAATCAGCCCCAGCATTTT. It translates to CASSQDAGGRNQPQHF.

The chain combines TRBV15 with TRBJ2-1; tentative D call: TRBD2 (6 bases). There are 17 residues in the CDR3. Germline values: CDR1 LNHNV, CDR2 YYDKDF (reference sequence). V was cut by 2 bases and J by 3 bases, with 17 bases left in between. The CDR3 bases are TGTGCCACCAGCAGATCTCTAGCGCCCTCCCTCTACAATGAGCAGTTCTTC. Translated, it gives CATSRSLAPSLYNEQFF.

This chain links TRBV2 with TRBJ2-3; 9 nucleotides align to TRBD2. Per germline, CDR1 SNHLY and CDR2 FYNNEI. The trim removed 4 bases at V and 4 bases at J, leaving 6 bases unmatched. The CDR3 spans 15 residues. CDR3 sequence reads: CASSVAGGPADTQYF. DNA of the CDR3: TGTGCCAGCAGTGTGGCGGGAGGGCCCGCAGATACGCAGTATTTT.

The gene calls are TRBV28 and TRBJ2-7; TRBD2 aligns across 12 bases. This CDR3 spans 14 amino acids. CDR1 MDHEN and CDR2 SYDVKM come from the germline V gene. The V and J ends lost 2 bases and 5 bases, in that order; junction bases with no gene match: 1. The CDR3 nucleotides are TGTGCCAGCAGTTTAACTAGCGGGAGGCACGAGCAGTACTTC. This gives the protein CASSLTSGRHEQYF.

The J gene is TRBJ2-2, the V gene TRBV28, with D maybe TRBD1 (6 bases). Germline V gives CDR1 MDHEN, CDR2 SYDVKM. The CDR3 runs to 12 residues. V was cut by 8 bases and J by 8 bases, with 12 bases left in between. In DNA, the CDR3 is TGTGCCAGCGGGACACAGGGTGGGGAGCTGTTTTTT. Its protein product is CASGTQGGELFF.

The chain has TRBV6-6 and TRBJ1-6; no clear D gene. From germline, CDR1 is MNHNY and CDR2 SVGAGI (reference sequence). The CDR3 covers 16 residues. V lost 7 bases and J 0 bases, leaving 13 bases between the germline ends. CDR3: CASTPTGSSYNSPLHF. As DNA, the CDR3 is TGTGCCAGCACCCCGACGGGGAGCTCCTATAATTCACCCCTCCACTTT.